This record covers a single T cell receptor (beta chain). The repertoire was sequenced with immunoSEQ multiplex PCR; TCRdb's copy has only in-frame clones and lacks some. This table has about 2.1 million clones, just over 90% appearing once. Naive CD8 cells comprised CD45RO-negative, CCR7-positively selected cells, excluding terminally differentiated effector memory CD45RA+ cells. Trimming pared 2 bases from V and 0 bases from J, leaving 10 bases between. Germline V gene lookup returns CDR1 MNHEY and CDR2 SMNVEV (reference sequence). This CDR3 region has 15 residues. This record comes from a study of shared clonotypes between healthy human individuals.

Input material: naive CD8+ T cells from PBMCs. The sequence came from a man aged 18 to 30 in good health. Some clones in this sample may be carry-over from other donors' samples. The chain employs TRBV27 and TRBJ1-1, with D tentatively TRBD1 (6 bases). The CDR3 here is CASSLRGGVNTEAFF. CDR3 sequence (DNA): TGTGCCAGCAGTTTAAGGGGGGGGGTGAACACTGAAGCTTTCTTT.